This T cell receptor (beta chain) was documented in a study of T cells in Graves' hyperthyroidism and ophthalmopathy. Findings and limits, study-wide: Blood held most thyroid clonotypes expanded above 0.001 frequency. Ophthalmopathy and stable hyperthyroidism were told apart by a 13 V-J model.

It was at first hyperthyroidism diagnosis, before any ophthalmopathy symptoms, that the blood sample was taken. Germline loops: CDR1 SEHNR, CDR2 FQNEAQ (reference sequence). This CDR3 has 19 amino acids. Germline trimming cut 5 bases from V and 0 bases from J; bases unmatched to any gene: 18. This clonotype showed up just a few times. Its antigen remains unknown. From RNA transcripts, TCR beta CDR3 regions were amplified. Using the HTBI primer set, a first-round RT-PCR was run on the TCR CDR3. From the multiplex PCR reads, TCRdb called clonotypes with MiXCR, one entry per CDR3 protein. The table has roughly 500,000 distinct CDR3 sequences, 11% to 15% seen once.

The chain links TRBV7-9 to TRBJ1-1; the match to TRBD1 covers 7 bases. The sample was blood. The clonotype comes from a woman in her 30s with Graves' hyperthyroidism that later progressed to Graves' ophthalmopathy. The CDR3 reads CASSLVTGTEASMNTEAFF. The CDR3 bases are TGTGCCAGCAGCCTAGTGACCGGGACAGAAGCTTCTATGAACACTGAAGCTTTCTTT.